These 32 T cell receptor beta chains came from one sample sequenced in a study of OX40 agonist ivuxolimab in advanced cancers. The repertoire was sequenced with immunoSEQ multiplex PCR; TCRdb's copy has only in-frame clones and lacks some. This sample yields 50,000 or so clones, of which 85% are seen a single time; over 20% belongs to the top ten. This specimen consisted of CD4+ or CD8+ T cells sorted from blood, obtained in a trial of the OX40 agonist ivuxolimab. These receptors originate from an adult with an advanced solid tumor such as melanoma, head and neck, liver or kidney cancer.

The chain couples TRBV27 to TRBJ2-2; D possibly uses TRBD1 or TRBD2 (5 bases each). Germline V gene lookup returns CDR1 MNHEY and CDR2 SMNVEV (reference sequence). The CDR3 runs 14 residues. V was clipped by 5 bases and J by 3 bases, with 10 bases between them. CDR3 loop: CASSGTSDTGELFF. In DNA, the CDR3 is TGTGCCAGCAGTGGGACCTCGGACACCGGGGAGCTGTTTTTT.

The V gene is TRBV27, the J gene TRBJ2-2; D may correspond to TRBD1 or TRBD2 (6 bases each). Germline V gives CDR1 MNHEY, CDR2 SMNVEV (reference sequence). This CDR3 contains 12 residues. Trimming cost V 10 bases and J 4 bases, with 10 bases left between them. The CDR3 bases are TGTGCCACCAAGGGGGGCACCGGGGAGCTGTTTTTT. Amino acids: CATKGGTGELFF.

The rearrangement joins TRBV9 to TRBJ1-1, with a tentative D call TRBD1 (5 bases). The V end lost 5 bases, the J end lost 7 bases, and 18 bases lay between the germline ends. From germline, CDR1 is SGDLS and CDR2 YYNGEE. There are 14 residues in the CDR3. This chain's CDR3 is CASSPSGRASEAFF. The DNA for the CDR3 is TGTGCCAGCAGTCCCTCCGGCAGGGCAAGTGAAGCTTTCTTT.

J is TRBJ1-2 and V is TRBV28; D gene unclear. Germline CDR1 MDHEN, CDR2 SYDVKM. The CDR3 contains 10 residues. Deletions cut 6 bases from V and 6 bases from J, with 5 bases between. CDR3 protein: CASRSNGYTF. The DNA of the CDR3 is TGTGCCAGCAGGTCTAATGGCTACACCTTC.

This chain connects TRBV11-2 to TRBJ1-6; the D is unclear. V was clipped by 3 bases and J by 0 bases, with 9 bases between them. Germline V lookup: CDR1 SGHAT, CDR2 FQNNGV. CDR3 length: 16 residues. CDR3 nucleotide sequence: TGTGCCAGCAGCTTGAAAACAAGCTCCTATAATTCACCCCTCCACTTT. Translation gives CASSLKTSSYNSPLHF.

The V call is TRBV10-2, the J call TRBJ1-6, with D possibly matching TRBD1 (6 bases). The V end was cut by 3 bases, the J end by 4 bases, with 13 bases between. The CDR3 is 16 amino acids. Germline-derived CDR1 and CDR2 are WSHSY and SAAADI. CDR3 DNA: TGCGCCAGCAGTGAAGCAGGGGTCCGATATAATTCACCCCTCCACTTT. It encodes CASSEAGVRYNSPLHF.

The chain recombines TRBV7-3 with TRBJ1-1, with TRBD1 identical over 9 bases. The CDR3 has 15 residues. The V gene's germline CDR1 is SGHTA and CDR2 FQGTGA. Trimming removed 3 bases from V and 7 bases from J; junction bases left unmatched: 9. Written as DNA, the CDR3 is TGTGCCAGCAGCTTTTGGGGAACAGGGGGCTTTGAAGCTTTCTTT. It specifies CASSFWGTGGFEAFF.

The J gene is TRBJ2-1, the V gene TRBV13, with TRBD1 as a possible D gene (6 bases). Per the germline V gene, CDR1 is PRHDT and CDR2 is FYEKMQ (reference sequence). The CDR3 contains 12 residues. V gave up 7 bases and J gave up 7 bases, with 11 bases separating them. This chain's CDR3 is CASNDRTNEQFF. The CDR3 DNA is TGTGCCAGCAACGACAGGACAAATGAGCAGTTCTTC. The complete variable domain, with remaining parts taken from reference TRBV13 and TRBJ2-1, reads AAGVIQSPRHLIKEKRETATLKCYPIPRHDTVYWYQQGPGQDPQFLISFYEKMQSDKGSIPDRFSAQQFSDYHSELNMSSLELGDSALYFCASNDRTNEQFFGPGTRLTVL.

The chain is built from TRBV11-2 and TRBJ1-1; no firm D call. CDR1 and CDR2 (germline): SGHAT, FQNNGV. Trimming pared 1 base from V and 3 bases from J, leaving 9 bases between. This CDR3 is built from 14 residues. This chain's CDR3 is CASSLVRGYTEAFF. In DNA form, the CDR3 reads TGTGCCAGCAGCTTAGTTCGGGGTTACACTGAAGCTTTCTTT.

In DNA form, the CDR3 reads TGTGCCAGCAGCTTCTCCGGGAGGGACAGAGTCTACGAGCAGTACTTC. It codes for CASSFSGRDRVYEQYF. V and J are TRBV7-3 and TRBJ2-7; TRBD2 is a possible D gene (8 bases). The CDR3 runs 16 residues. V lost 3 bases and J lost 3, with 18 bases in between. Germline V CDR1 and CDR2: SGHTA, FQGTGA.

The rearrangement links TRBV2 to TRBJ2-5; D unresolved. Germline loops: CDR1 SNHLY, CDR2 FYNNEI. V lost 11 bases and J lost 1, with 14 bases in between. CDR3 length equals 13 residues. The CDR3 sequence: CAVPDSTQETQYF. For the CDR3, the DNA is TGTGCCGTTCCCGACTCGACCCAAGAGACCCAGTACTTC.

This chain connects TRBV4-3 to TRBJ1-5; D call uncertain. V was pared by 6 bases and J by 7 bases, with 10 bases between. Germline CDR1 LGHNA, CDR2 YSLEER. This CDR3 contains 12 residues. DNA for the CDR3: TGCGCCAGCAGGGTCAAGGTCCAGCCCCAGCATTTT. Encoded protein: CASRVKVQPQHF.

V and J are TRBV7-8 and TRBJ1-4; the match to TRBD1 covers 8 bases. Germline lookup yields CDR1 SGHVS and CDR2 FQNEAQ. V gave up 4 bases and J gave up 6 bases; unmatched junction bases: 4. This CDR3 contains 14 residues. The CDR3 DNA follows: TGTGCCAGCAGCTCTAGGACAGGGCATGAAAAACTGTTTTTT. It yields the protein CASSSRTGHEKLFF.

A single count supports this clone. V and J are TRBV19 and TRBJ2-3, with 7 bases fitting TRBD2. The V segment lost 7 bases and the J segment 2 bases; nucleotides outside the gene matches: 9. There are 15 residues in the CDR3. Looked up from germline, CDR1 is LNHDA and CDR2 is SQIVND (reference sequence). CDR3 loop: CASISTSGATDTQYF. CDR3 nucleotide sequence: TGTGCCAGTATTTCGACCAGCGGGGCCACAGATACGCAGTATTTT.

V and J are TRBV4-3 and TRBJ1-1; D remains unclear. Looked up from germline, CDR1 is LGHNA and CDR2 is YSLEER. CDR3 length equals 15 residues. V was shortened by 0 bases and J by 0 bases, with 8 bases between the two germline ends. The CDR3 sequence is CASSQDYGVNTEAFF. The CDR3 bases are TGCGCCAGCAGCCAAGATTACGGGGTGAACACTGAAGCTTTCTTT.

The chain couples TRBV5-8 to TRBJ2-2; D gene ambiguous. The V and J ends lost 0 bases and 5 bases respectively, with 5 bases between them. CDR1 and CDR2 from the germline V gene are SGHTS and YDEGEE. CDR3 length: 13 amino acids. The CDR3 nucleotides are TGTGCCAGCAGCTTGGTGAGGACCGGGGAGCTGTTTTTT. It is translated as CASSLVRTGELFF. Full variable domain (remainder filled in from reference TRBV5-8 and TRBJ2-2): EAGVTQSPTHLIKTRGQQATLRCSPISGHTSVYWYQQALGLGLQFLLWYDEGEERNRGNFPPRFSGRQFPNYSSELNVNALELEDSALYLCASSLVRTGELFFGEGSRLTVL.

This clone was counted a single time. The final CDR3 position lacks the conserved phenylalanine or tryptophan, pointing to a likely read error. Because the CDR3's place on the DNA is in doubt, the DNA is left out and the CDR3 is given as listed by TCRdb. The genes are TRBV9 and TRBJ2-7. CDR1 SGDLS and CDR2 YYNGEE come from the germline V gene. The CDR3 region is 9 residues in length, termini included. The CDR3 reads CASSSRIVS.

The rearrangement links TRBV6-1 to TRBJ2-5; 8 positions agree with TRBD2. With V trimmed by 0 bases and J by 3 bases, 3 bases remained unmatched. The germline CDR1 and CDR2 sequences are MNHNS and SASEGT. CDR3 size: 15 residues. CDR3 loop: CASSEAGTSKETQYF. For the CDR3, the DNA is TGTGCCAGCAGTGAAGCTGGGACTAGTAAAGAGACCCAGTACTTC.

This clone was counted only a few times. The V call is TRBV11-1, the J call TRBJ2-7, with 7 bases fitting TRBD1. The CDR3 consists of 13 residues. CDR1 SGHAT and CDR2 FQDESV come from the germline V gene (reference sequence). V shed 3 bases and J 7 bases; nucleotides not matched to a gene: 6. The CDR3: CASSLFTGVEQYV. The CDR3 DNA sequence: TGTGCCAGCAGCTTGTTCACAGGGGTGGAGCAGTACGTC.

This rearrangement joins TRBV9 to TRBJ2-3, with D possibly being TRBD1 (6 bases). The CDR3 spans 15 residues. Trimming pared 4 bases from V and 2 bases from J, leaving 14 bases between. Germline assignment: CDR1 SGDLS and CDR2 YYNGEE. This chain's CDR3 is CASSFAGAPTDTQYF. As DNA, the CDR3 is TGTGCCAGCAGCTTCGCAGGGGCCCCCACAGATACGCAGTATTTT.

The chain links TRBV4-3 to TRBJ2-3; D remains ambiguous. Trimming pared 4 bases from V and 6 bases from J, leaving 11 bases between. Germline values: CDR1 LGHNA, CDR2 YSLEER. The CDR3 has 13 residues. CDR3 region: CASSPRPGDTQYF. In DNA, the CDR3 is TGCGCCAGCAGCCCACGTCCTGGGGATACGCAGTATTTT.

The V and J genes are TRBV9 and TRBJ2-7; no clear D gene. V dropped 3 bases and J dropped 7 bases, with 11 bases sitting between them. In germline, CDR1 is SGDLS, CDR2 YYNGEE. This CDR3 is built from 12 residues. The CDR3 DNA follows: TGTGCCAGCAGCGCCCGTTTACGGGAGCAGTACTTC. Its protein is CASSARLREQYF. Supplemented by reference TRBV9 and TRBJ2-7, the full variable domain reads DSGVTQTPKHLITATGQRVTLRCSPRSGDLSVYWYQQSLDQGLQFLIQYYNGEERAKGNILERFSAQQFPDLHSELNLSSLELGDSALYFCASSARLREQYFGPGTRLTVT.

The rearrangement joins TRBV7-2 to TRBJ2-7, with 8 positions matching TRBD2. Germline CDR1 is SGHTA and CDR2 is FQGNSA. V lost 4 bases and J lost 0; bases outside the gene matches: 2. The CDR3 contains 14 residues. CDR3 in DNA: TGTGCCAGCAGCTCGAGCGGGAGCTCCTACGAGCAGTACGTC. As protein: CASSSSGSSYEQYV.

The J gene is TRBJ2-2, the V gene TRBV7-3; 7 nucleotides agree with TRBD1. Germline V gene sequence: CDR1 SGHTA, CDR2 FQGTGA. V was clipped by 5 bases and J by 6 bases; unmatched bases: 6. The CDR3 totals 14 residues. CDR3: CASSTRQGPGELFF. In DNA, the CDR3 is TGTGCCAGCAGCACTCGACAGGGACCCGGGGAGCTGTTTTTT.

The rearrangement links TRBV4-3 to TRBJ1-5, with TRBD1 matching over 10 bases. The CDR3 sequence is 15 residues long. Germline CDR1 and CDR2: LGHNA and YSLEER. Trimming removed 0 bases from V and 8 bases from J; junction bases left unmatched: 4. CDR3 nucleotide sequence: TGCGCCAGCAGCCAAGAAGGACAGGGGGGCGAGCCCCAGCATTTT. Its protein product is CASSQEGQGGEPQHF.

This rearrangement joins TRBV7-2 to TRBJ2-1; no firm D call. From germline, CDR1 is SGHTA and CDR2 FQGNSA. The CDR3 is made up of 15 amino acids. V shed 5 bases and J shed 9 bases, with 20 bases lying between them. The CDR3 coding sequence is TGTGCCAGCAGCCCCCTCCGTGTTGGTTTCCCTGAGCAGTTCTTC. Amino acid sequence: CASSPLRVGFPEQFF.

The chain carries TRBV10-2 and TRBJ1-5; 9 positions match TRBD1. CDR3 length: 16 residues. CDR1 and CDR2 from the germline V gene are WSHSY and SAAADI. The ends lost 6 bases at V and 14 bases at J; junction bases unmatched: 20. The CDR3 loop is CASSPGTGTLSAGEHF. The CDR3 DNA is TGCGCCAGCAGCCCCGGGACAGGGACCTTATCAGCTGGGGAGCATTTT.

The rearrangement links TRBV4-1 to TRBJ1-1; possible D gene TRBD1, 5 bases. Germline V gives CDR1 MGHRA, CDR2 YSYEKL. The CDR3 consists of 16 residues. V lost 0 bases to trimming and J lost 5 bases, with 16 bases between them. In DNA form, the CDR3 reads TGCGCCAGCAGCCAAGAAAAGGGGATATTTGGGACTGAAGCTTTCTTT. Translated, it gives CASSQEKGIFGTEAFF.

The genes are TRBV7-3 and TRBJ1-1, with no clear D. The CDR3 loop spans 12 amino acids. Trimming removed 2 bases at V and 5 bases at J, with 6 bases between. CDR1 and CDR2 (germline): SGHTA, FQGTGA. CDR3 sequence (DNA): TGTGCCAGCAGCTTACGGGGAACTGAAGCTTTCTTT. It codes for CASSLRGTEAFF.

This chain's CDR3 is CASSDGDRAYEQYF. DNA for the CDR3: TGTGCCAGCAGTGATGGGGACAGAGCCTACGAGCAGTACTTC. J is TRBJ2-7 and V is TRBV27, with 7 bases lining up with TRBD1. The germline CDR1 and CDR2 sequences are MNHEY and SMNVEV (reference sequence). The CDR3 loop spans 14 amino acids. V lost 5 bases to trimming and J lost 2 bases; unmatched junction nucleotides: 6.

This clone is deemed medium-sized. The V call is TRBV6-5, the J call TRBJ2-3; D unclear. This CDR3 is built from 13 residues. Germline CDR1 reads MNHEY; CDR2 reads SVGAGI. The V and J ends lost 0 bases and 5 bases respectively, with 6 bases between them. The CDR3 bases are TGTGCCAGCAGTTACTCGGACGGAGATACGCAGTATTTT. Translation: CASSYSDGDTQYF.

Concerning this clone: The same CDR3 can be traced to other DNA sequences in this sample. For the CDR3, the DNA is TGTGCCAGCAGCGGCGGGGGGGGCCCAGATACGCAGTATTTT. Its protein is CASSGGGGPDTQYF. This chain joins TRBV9 and TRBJ2-3, with 9 bases identical to TRBD2. The CDR3 extends over 14 amino acids. Germline V lookup: CDR1 SGDLS, CDR2 YYNGEE. V trimming: 3 bases; J trimming: 4 bases; junction bases outside the gene matches: 3.